The present T cell receptor (beta chain) was sequenced within a study of T cells in Graves' hyperthyroidism and ophthalmopathy. Notes on the study in general: Blood samples included most of the expanded thyroid clonotypes exceeding 0.001. Stable hyperthyroidism was separated from ophthalmopathy by a model based on 13 V-J features.

Regions amplified from RNA transcripts were the TCR beta CDR3 regions. With the HTBI primer set, the TCR CDR3 went through a first round of RT-PCR. One entry per CDR3 protein results from TCRdb running MiXCR on the multiplex PCR reads. The sample records around 540,000 distinct CDR3 sequences, 46% being singletons. Stability of Graves' hyperthyroidism was defined as absent ophthalmopathy progression within 18 months. Clinical symptoms, serum thyroxine and TRAb, thyroid ultrasound and orbital computed tomography together formed the diagnostic basis. The CDR3 is 13 amino acids. From germline, CDR1 is SQVTM and CDR2 ANQGSEA. Trimming shortened V by 7 bases and J by 3 bases, and 13 bases separated the two germline ends. This clonotype was picked up many times. As yet, its antigen is unknown.

Sequences were obtained from peripheral blood or thyroid tissue (not recorded which). The rearrangement links TRBV29-1 to TRBJ1-5, with D tentatively TRBD1 (6 bases). This sequence was found in a young woman with Graves' hyperthyroidism. The CDR3 reads CSATLGANQPQHF. Written as DNA, the CDR3 is TGCAGCGCCACATTGGGGGCCAATCAGCCCCAGCATTTT. Full variable domain (missing parts from reference TRBV29-1 and TRBJ1-5): SAVISQKPSRDICQRGTSLTIQCQVDSQVTMMFWYRQQPGQSLTLIATANQGSEATYESGFVIDKFPISRPNLTFSTLTVSNMSPEDSSIYLCSATLGANQPQHFGDGTRLSIL.